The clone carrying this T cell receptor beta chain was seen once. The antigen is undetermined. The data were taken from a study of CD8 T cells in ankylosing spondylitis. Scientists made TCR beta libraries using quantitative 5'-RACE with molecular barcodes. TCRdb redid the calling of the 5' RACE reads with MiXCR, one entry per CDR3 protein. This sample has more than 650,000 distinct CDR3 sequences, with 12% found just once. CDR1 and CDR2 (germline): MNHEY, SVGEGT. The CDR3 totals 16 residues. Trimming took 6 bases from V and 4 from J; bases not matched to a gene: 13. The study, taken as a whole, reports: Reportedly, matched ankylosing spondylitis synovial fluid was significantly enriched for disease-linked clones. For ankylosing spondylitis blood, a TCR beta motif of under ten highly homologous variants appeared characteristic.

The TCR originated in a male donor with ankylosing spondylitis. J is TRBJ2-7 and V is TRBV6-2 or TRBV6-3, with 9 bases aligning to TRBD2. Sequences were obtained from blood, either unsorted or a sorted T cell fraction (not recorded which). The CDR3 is CASSRGRGQPVYEQYF. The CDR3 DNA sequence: TGTGCCAGCAGCCGCGGGAGGGGGCAGCCTGTATACGAGCAGTACTTC.